Presented here are 17 T cell receptor beta chains from one specimen sequenced in a study of long-term antiretroviral therapy in people with HIV. Runs used v3.0 of the immunoSEQ assay and were done at survey level. Clones were read by immunoSEQ multiplex PCR, and TCRdb kept only the in-frame ones, dropping some. The table shows about 28,000 clones, with over 90% occurring only once. Here the sequenced sample was unsorted PBMCs, taken 6.2 years after starting antiretroviral therapy. Every receptor here comes from a man aged 40-55 years with HIV.

V is TRBV7-3 and J is TRBJ2-1; D possibly corresponds to TRBD1 (5 bases). Germline lookup yields CDR1 SGHTA and CDR2 FQGTGA. V dropped 4 bases and J dropped 12 bases, with 16 bases sitting between them. This CDR3 spans 13 amino acids. CDR3 coding DNA: TGTGCCAGCAGCTCCGGTACAGGCCCGGGGCAGTTCTTC. Amino acid sequence: CASSSGTGPGQFF.

V usage is TRBV30 and J usage is TRBJ2-1; TRBD2 aligns across 7 bases. The V gene end was trimmed by 1 base and the J gene end by 6 bases; junction bases not matched to a gene: 18. The germline gives CDR1 GTSNPN, CDR2 SVGIG (reference sequence). CDR3 size: 18 residues. Written as DNA, the CDR3 is TGTGCCTGGAGTGGACTCTCCCTTGGCGGGACTATGGGCAATGAGCAGTTCTTC. Amino acids: CAWSGLSLGGTMGNEQFF.

The J gene is TRBJ2-2, the V gene TRBV27, with 9 bases matching TRBD1. The V gene end was trimmed by 3 bases and the J gene end by 7 bases; junction bases not matched to a gene: 3. Germline assignment: CDR1 MNHEY and CDR2 SMNVEV (reference sequence). The CDR3 loop spans 14 amino acids. This CDR3 reads CASSFGQGIGELFF. The CDR3 DNA is TGTGCCAGCAGTTTCGGACAGGGGATCGGGGAGCTGTTTTTT.

V usage is TRBV30 and J usage is TRBJ1-2, with 7 bases lining up with TRBD1. Germline CDR1 and CDR2: GTSNPN and SVGIG (reference sequence). The CDR3 is 13 amino acids. The J segment lost 4 bases and the V segment lost 3 bases, leaving 5 bases of the junction unmatched. The CDR3 loop reads CAWREGQLYGYTF. The CDR3, as DNA: TGTGCCTGGAGGGAGGGACAGCTCTATGGCTACACCTTC.

V is TRBV7-2 and J is TRBJ2-5; D may be TRBD1 (5 bases). CDR3 size: 13 residues. The germline V and J ends were trimmed by 3 bases and 1 base, with 6 bases remaining between them. The germline gives CDR1 SGHTA, CDR2 FQGNSA. CDR3 bases: TGTGCCAGCAGCTTGGGGCTCCAAGAGACCCAGTACTTC. Encoded protein: CASSLGLQETQYF.

This rearrangement joins TRBV6-6 to TRBJ2-1; D is possibly TRBD2 (5 bases). Per the germline V gene, CDR1 is MNHNY and CDR2 is SVGAGI (reference sequence). V dropped 8 bases and J dropped 9 bases, with 8 bases sitting between them. The CDR3 totals 10 residues. The CDR3 here is CASGSGEQFF. The CDR3 nucleotides read TGTGCCAGCGGGAGCGGTGAGCAGTTCTTC.

This chain joins TRBV7-2 and TRBJ2-6; either TRBD1 or TRBD2 may fit D (5 bases each). Germline V gives CDR1 SGHTA, CDR2 FQGNSA. V was pared by 1 base and J by 3 bases, with 13 bases between. The CDR3 runs 17 residues. The CDR3 sequence is CASSLVGTQHGANVLTF. The DNA for the CDR3 is TGTGCCAGCAGCTTAGTGGGGACCCAGCATGGGGCCAACGTCCTGACTTTC. Combining the CDR3 with reference TRBV7-2 and TRBJ2-6 gives the whole variable domain GAGVSQSPSNKVTEKGKDVELRCDPISGHTALYWYRQSLGQGLEFLIYFQGNSAPDKSGLPSDRFSAERTGGSVSTLTIQRTQQEDSAVYLCASSLVGTQHGANVLTFGAGSRLTVL.

The chain carries TRBV4-1 and TRBJ1-5, with 10 bases identical to TRBD1. The V gene's germline CDR1 is MGHRA and CDR2 YSYEKL. The CDR3 totals 15 residues. The ends lost 3 bases at V and 7 bases at J; junction bases unmatched: 6. CDR3 sequence (DNA): TGCGCCAGCAGCCAGATTGGGACAGGGGACCAGCCCCAGCATTTT. Translated: CASSQIGTGDQPQHF.

The chain has TRBV25-1 and TRBJ2-7; D is unresolved. The ends were cut back, 8 bases at V and 1 base at J, with 12 bases in the middle. Germline V gene sequence: CDR1 MGHDK, CDR2 SYGVNS. The CDR3 covers 13 residues. The CDR3 loop reads CASGPTVSYEQYF. The CDR3 coding sequence is TGTGCCAGCGGCCCTACGGTTTCCTACGAGCAGTACTTC.

The chain couples TRBV7-6 to TRBJ2-3; D is perhaps TRBD2 (6 bases). Germline values: CDR1 SGHVS, CDR2 FNYEAQ. The CDR3 covers 14 residues. V gave up 1 base and J gave up 6 bases, with 11 bases separating them. This CDR3 is CASSLGAGLDTQYF. CDR3 DNA: TGTGCCAGCAGCTTAGGGGCGGGATTGGATACGCAGTATTTT.

The V gene is TRBV9, the J gene TRBJ1-2, with unresolved D. The CDR3 runs to 14 residues. Germline-derived CDR1 and CDR2 are SGDLS and YYNGEE. The germline V and J ends were trimmed by 3 bases and 5 bases, with 14 bases remaining between them. CDR3: CASSEGVGIYGYTF. The CDR3 nucleotides are TGTGCCAGCAGCGAGGGAGTGGGGATTTATGGCTACACCTTC.

V and J are TRBV29-1 and TRBJ1-1, with D perhaps matching TRBD1 (5 bases). The germline gives CDR1 SQVTM, CDR2 ANQGSEA. The CDR3 contains 12 residues. Trimming removed 7 bases from V and 1 base from J, with 10 bases in between. The CDR3 reads CSAEGTNTEAFF. The CDR3 region has the DNA TGCAGCGCCGAGGGGACGAACACTGAAGCTTTCTTT.

DNA of the CDR3: TGTGCCAGCAGCTTGGGAGCGGGGGGGATCACAGATACGCAGTATTTT. Residues: CASSLGAGGITDTQYF. J is TRBJ2-3 and V is TRBV11-3, with 10 bases fitting TRBD2. V lost 3 bases, J lost 2 bases, and 5 bases stayed unmatched. This CDR3 comprises 16 residues. CDR1 is SGHNT and CDR2 is YENEEA in the germline V gene.

The V call is TRBV19, the J call TRBJ2-7; tentatively, D is TRBD1 or TRBD2 (6 bases each). Trimming cost V 3 bases and J 0 bases, with 12 bases left between them. The CDR3 sequence is 15 residues long. Germline V gives CDR1 LNHDA, CDR2 SQIVND (reference sequence). The CDR3 sequence: CASSMEGGYSYEQYF. The DNA of the CDR3 is TGTGCCAGTAGTATGGAGGGGGGATACTCCTACGAGCAGTACTTC.

This sequence joins TRBV9 and TRBJ1-3, with a possible D match to TRBD1 (5 bases). In germline, CDR1 is SGDLS, CDR2 YYNGEE. Trimming left V 0 bases short and J 0 bases short, with 13 bases between. This CDR3 contains 17 residues. The CDR3 region has the DNA TGTGCCAGCAGCGTAGATCAGGGTCCTCTCTCTGGAAACACCATATATTTT. Protein product: CASSVDQGPLSGNTIYF.

The chain has TRBV2 and TRBJ1-1; 9 bases match TRBD1. CDR1 is SNHLY, CDR2 FYNNEI, per germline. The junction had 22 bases not matched to a gene; V was cut back by 5 bases and J by 9 bases. This CDR3 spans 18 amino acids. CDR3 amino acids: CASSLPTGGVPTHRKAFF. The CDR3 DNA is TGTGCCAGCAGTCTGCCCACAGGGGGCGTACCTACCCACAGGAAAGCTTTCTTT.

This clone was recorded a few times. V is TRBV9 and J is TRBJ2-5; a weak D match, TRBD2 (7 bases). The CDR3 runs to 15 residues. V lost 0 bases to trimming and J lost 4 bases, with 13 bases between them. Germline assignment: CDR1 SGDLS and CDR2 YYNGEE. In DNA form, the CDR3 reads TGTGCCAGCAGCGTAGTTGGGGGGGCCGGAGAGACCCAGTACTTC. Its protein is CASSVVGGAGETQYF.